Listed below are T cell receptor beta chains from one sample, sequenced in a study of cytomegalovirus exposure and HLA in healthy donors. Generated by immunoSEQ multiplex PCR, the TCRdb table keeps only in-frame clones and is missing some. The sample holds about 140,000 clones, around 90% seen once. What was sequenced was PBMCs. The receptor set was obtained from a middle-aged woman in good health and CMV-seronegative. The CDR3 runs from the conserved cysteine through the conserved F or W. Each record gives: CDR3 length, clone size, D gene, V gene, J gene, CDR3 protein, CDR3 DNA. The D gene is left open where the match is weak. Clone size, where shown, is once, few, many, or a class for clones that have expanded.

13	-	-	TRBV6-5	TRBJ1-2	CASALGSFYGYTF	TGTGCCAGCGCCCTAGGCAGCTTCTATGGCTACACCTTC
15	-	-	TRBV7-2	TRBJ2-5	CASSLDGRVGETQYF	TGTGCCAGCAGCTTAGACGGCAGGGTGGGCGAGACCCAGTACTTC
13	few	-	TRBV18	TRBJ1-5	CASSPRTNQPQHF	TGTGCCAGCTCACCGCGGACTAATCAGCCCCAGCATTTT
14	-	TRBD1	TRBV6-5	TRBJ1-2	CASRTSGGDYGYTF	TGTGCCAGCAGAACTTCAGGGGGCGACTATGGCTACACCTTC
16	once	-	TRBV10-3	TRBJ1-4	CAISEALGRTNEKLFF	TGTGCCATCAGTGAGGCGCTGGGGCGGACTAATGAAAAACTGTTTTTT
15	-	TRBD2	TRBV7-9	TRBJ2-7	CSSSPAASHGGEQYF	TGTTCCAGCAGCCCGGCGGCGTCCCACGGGGGGGAGCAGTACTTC
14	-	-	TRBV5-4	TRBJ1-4	CASSFTGTNEKLFF	TGTGCCAGCAGCTTTACAGGGACTAATGAAAAACTGTTTTTT
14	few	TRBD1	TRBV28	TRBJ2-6	CASRDRAGANVLTF	TGTGCCAGCAGAGACAGGGCTGGGGCCAACGTCCTGACTTTC
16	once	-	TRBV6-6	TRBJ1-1	CASSSSSTGMNTEAFF	TGTGCCAGCAGTTCCTCCTCGACAGGTATGAACACTGAAGCTTTCTTT
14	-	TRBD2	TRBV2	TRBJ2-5	CASRTLLAGGSQYF	TGTGCCAGCAGAACCTTACTAGCGGGAGGTAGCCAGTACTTC
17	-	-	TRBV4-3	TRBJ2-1	CASSQPGFGGSYNEQFF	TGCGCCAGCAGCCAACCTGGGTTCGGAGGCTCCTACAATGAGCAGTTCTTC
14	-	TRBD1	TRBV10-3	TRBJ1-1	CAISTTGQDTEAFF	TGTGCCATCTCCACGACAGGGCAGGATACTGAAGCTTTCTTT
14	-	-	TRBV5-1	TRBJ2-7	CASSLTGSLDEQYF	TGCGCCAGCAGCTTGACGGGTTCCCTGGACGAGCAGTACTTC
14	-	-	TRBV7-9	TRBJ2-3	CASSLMLGADTQYF	TGTGCCAGCAGCTTAATGTTAGGGGCAGATACGCAGTATTTT
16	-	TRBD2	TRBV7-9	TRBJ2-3	CASSLPRGRVADTQYF	TGTGCCAGCAGCTTACCTCGAGGGAGGGTAGCAGATACGCAGTATTTT
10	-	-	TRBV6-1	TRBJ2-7	CASGVLEQYF	TGTGCCAGCGGTGTTCTCGAGCAGTACTTC
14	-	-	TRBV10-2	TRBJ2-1	CASRGLGSYNEQFF	TGCGCCAGCAGAGGTCTCGGGAGCTACAATGAGCAGTTCTTC
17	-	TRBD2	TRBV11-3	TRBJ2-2	CASSPTSGFANTGELFF	TGTGCCAGCAGCCCGACTAGCGGTTTCGCGAACACCGGGGAGCTGTTTTTT
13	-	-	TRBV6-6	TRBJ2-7	CASSYRPGGEQYF	TGTGCCAGCAGTTACAGACCCGGGGGCGAGCAGTACTTC
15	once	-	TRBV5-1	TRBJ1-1	CASTELSGRTSEAFF	TGCGCCAGCACCGAACTAAGTGGAAGGACATCTGAAGCTTTCTTT
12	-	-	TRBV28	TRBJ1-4	CASSWDNEKLFF	TGTGCCAGCAGCTGGGACAACGAAAAACTGTTTTTT
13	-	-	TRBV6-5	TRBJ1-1	CASSSMWNTEAFF	TGTGCCAGCAGTTCTATGTGGAACACTGAAGCTTTCTTT
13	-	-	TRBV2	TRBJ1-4	CASRVGGYEKLFF	TGTGCCAGCCGGGTCGGCGGTTATGAAAAACTGTTTTTT
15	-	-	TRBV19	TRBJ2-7	CASKDRGQRGYEQYF	TGTGCCAGTAAGGATCGAGGACAGCGAGGATACGAGCAGTACTTC
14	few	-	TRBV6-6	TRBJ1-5	CASWTVYSNQPQHF	TGTGCCAGCTGGACAGTGTATAGCAATCAGCCCCAGCATTTT
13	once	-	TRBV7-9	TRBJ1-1	CASSRSTAVEAFF	TGTGCCAGCAGCCGAAGCACAGCGGTTGAAGCTTTCTTT
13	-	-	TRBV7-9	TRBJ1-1	CASSLERYTEAFF	TGTGCCAGCAGCTTAGAACGGTACACTGAAGCTTTCTTT
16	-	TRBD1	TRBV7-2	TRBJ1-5	CASSEDSTGRNQPQHF	TGTGCCAGCAGCGAAGATTCGACAGGGCGAAATCAGCCCCAGCATTTT
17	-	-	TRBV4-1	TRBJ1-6	CASSQVGTQGRNSPLHF	TGCGCCAGCAGCCAAGTGGGAACTCAGGGGCGGAATTCACCCCTCCACTTT
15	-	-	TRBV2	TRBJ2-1	CASSGMDSGDNEQFF	TGTGCCAGCAGTGGGATGGATTCGGGGGACAATGAGCAGTTCTTC
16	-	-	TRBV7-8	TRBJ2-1	CASSSGVLELYNEQFF	TGTGCCAGCAGCTCGGGGGTACTAGAACTCTACAATGAGCAGTTCTTC
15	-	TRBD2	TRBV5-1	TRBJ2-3	CASSLVAGDTDTQYF	TGCGCCAGCAGCTTGGTAGCGGGCGACACAGATACGCAGTATTTT
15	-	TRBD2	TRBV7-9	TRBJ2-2	CASSRGGLAPGELFF	TGTGCCAGCAGCCGGGGGGGACTAGCCCCCGGGGAGCTGTTTTTT
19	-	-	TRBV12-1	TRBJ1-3	CASSLVPLPNSYSGNTIYF	TGTGCCAGCAGCCTCGTCCCCCTCCCTAATTCTTACTCTGGAAACACCATATATTTT
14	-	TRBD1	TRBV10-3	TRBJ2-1	CAIRPDRAGDEQFF	TGTGCCATCAGACCCGACAGGGCCGGGGATGAGCAGTTCTTC
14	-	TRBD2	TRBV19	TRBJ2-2	CATGGGVTAGELFF	TGTGCCACTGGGGGGGGAGTTACGGCCGGGGAGCTGTTTTTT
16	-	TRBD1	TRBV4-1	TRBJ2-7	CASSQGSPGGGYEQYF	TGCGCCAGCAGCCAAGGAAGTCCAGGGGGTGGGTACGAGCAGTACTTC
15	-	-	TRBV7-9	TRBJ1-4	CASSGDGRAYEKLFF	TGTGCCAGCAGCGGAGACGGCAGGGCTTACGAAAAACTGTTTTTT
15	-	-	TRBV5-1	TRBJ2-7	CASSLVQGYSYEQYF	TGCGCCAGCAGCTTGGTACAGGGTTACTCCTACGAGCAGTACTTC
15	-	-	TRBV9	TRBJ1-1	CASSPPRGKVTEAFF	TGTGCCAGCAGCCCCCCGCGGGGAAAGGTCACTGAAGCTTTCTTT
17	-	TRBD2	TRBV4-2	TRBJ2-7	CASSAPVSAGGFHEQYF	TGTGCCAGCAGCGCCCCCGTGTCGGCGGGAGGGTTCCACGAGCAGTACTTC